This T cell receptor (beta chain) emerged from a study of T cell repertoires in cytomegalovirus infection. About the study: Selection of CMV epitopes for the study included recently identified HLA-C-restricted and well-studied HLA-B-restricted ones. Matching HLA type and CMV infection were both indicated by public TCR beta signatures.

A single record per CDR3 protein comes from TCRdb applying MiXCR to the reads. Among about 50,000 distinct CDR3 sequences listed, roughly 21% were seen once. About this clonotype itself: Its matching antigen is unknown.

This CDR3 is built from 15 residues. Trimming pared 1 base from V and 3 bases from J, leaving 15 bases between. Germline loops: CDR1 DFQATT, CDR2 SNEGSKA (reference sequence). Notes on the study in general: The ex vivo response showed dominance by HLA-C-restricted CMV-specific TCR beta clonotypes. Accumulated public TCR beta family frequency recognized individuals carrying CMV together with the relevant HLA.

Sequenced material: CD8+ T cells from cultured PBMCs, taken from culture after CMV antigen stimulation. The TCR sequence derives from a human donor in good health (CMV status not recorded). Some clones in this sample may be carry-over from other donors' samples. The V and J genes are TRBV20-1 and TRBJ1-2; a weak D match, TRBD1 (5 bases). CDR3 sequence reads: CSARVESGRDYGYTF. CDR3 sequence (DNA): TGCAGTGCTAGAGTGGAGTCGGGGCGCGACTATGGCTACACCTTC.